The next 30 T cell receptor beta chains were all read from a single sample in a study of CD8+ T cells in alopecia areata. RNA, once extracted, was reverse transcribed into cDNA for use as the sequencing template. Clones were read by immunoSEQ multiplex PCR, and TCRdb kept only the in-frame ones, dropping some. The data contain over 100,000 clones, about 60% of them singletons. As to treatment: oral pan-JAK inhibitor, 5-10 mg twice daily. The specimen comprised CD8+ T cells sorted from blood, sampled at week 24, from a patient treated with tofacitinib. The receptors come from a human donor with alopecia areata.

CDR3 amino acids: CASSDTGENTEAFF. The CDR3 DNA reads TGTGCCAGCAGTGACACAGGGGAGAACACTGAAGCTTTCTTT. The rearrangement uses TRBV6-4 and TRBJ1-1; 7 nucleotides align to TRBD1. The CDR3 totals 14 residues. CDR1 and CDR2 (germline): MRHNA, SNTAGT. Trimming at V came to 2 bases and at J to 1 base, leaving 1 base not matched to a gene.

This chain uses TRBV6-5 with TRBJ2-6, with 9 bases fitting TRBD1. The CDR3 runs 14 residues. Looked up from germline, CDR1 is MNHEY and CDR2 is SVGAGI. V dropped 8 bases and J dropped 1; count of bases not matched to a gene: 0. CDR3 DNA: TGTGCCAGCGGACAGGGGTCTGGGGCCAACGTCCTGACTTTC. This encodes CASGQGSGANVLTF.

The DNA for the CDR3 is TGTGCCAGCAGTTACGGACAGGGAGATATAGGCTACACCTTC. Amino acid sequence: CASSYGQGDIGYTF. This sequence joins TRBV6-6 and TRBJ1-2; 8 bases align to TRBD1. V gave up 2 bases and J gave up 8 bases; unmatched junction bases: 7. Germline assignment: CDR1 MNHNY and CDR2 SVGAGI (reference sequence). This CDR3 is 14 amino acids long.

This chain links TRBV20-1 with TRBJ1-4, with D possibly being TRBD1 (5 bases). V lost 5 bases and J 8 bases, leaving 6 bases between the germline ends. CDR1 is DFQATT and CDR2 is SNEGSKA in the germline V gene (reference sequence). The CDR3 is 10 residues long. DNA for the CDR3: TGCAGTGCTTGGGGGGAAAAACTGTTTTTT. It encodes CSAWGEKLFF.

This rearrangement joins TRBV2 to TRBJ1-5; no clear D. Germline CDR1 and CDR2: SNHLY and FYNNEI. This CDR3 region has 14 residues. The ends were cut back, 2 bases at V and 2 bases at J, with 7 bases in the middle. CDR3 nucleotides: TGTGCCAGCAGTGAATGGGCTGGCAATCAGCCCCAGCATTTT. Residues: CASSEWAGNQPQHF.

The V gene is TRBV11-2, the J gene TRBJ2-3; the D is unclear. CDR3 length: 14 amino acids. V shed 5 bases and J shed 0 bases, with 9 bases lying between them. Germline values: CDR1 SGHAT, CDR2 FQNNGV. CDR3 bases: TGTGCCAGCAGCAGACTGGGGAGCACAGATACGCAGTATTTT. Translating it yields CASSRLGSTDTQYF.

Only one count was recorded for this clone. J is TRBJ2-3 and V is TRBV30, with D perhaps given as TRBD1 or TRBD2 (5 bases each). The germline gives CDR1 GTSNPN, CDR2 SVGIG (reference sequence). V lost 0 bases, J lost 2 bases, and 15 bases lay in between. CDR3 length: 16 amino acids. CDR3 residues: CAWSVLEGIFTDTQYF. CDR3 DNA: TGTGCCTGGAGTGTACTTGAGGGGATTTTCACAGATACGCAGTATTTT.

This clone occurred a few times. The chain has TRBV6-6 and TRBJ2-3; 8 bases map to TRBD1. The CDR3 runs to 15 residues. Germline trimming cut 6 bases from V and 4 bases from J; bases unmatched to any gene: 9. Looked up from germline, CDR1 is MNHNY and CDR2 is SVGAGI (reference sequence). CDR3 region: CASSPGQAGPDTQYF. Written as DNA, the CDR3 is TGTGCCAGCAGCCCGGGACAGGCGGGACCAGATACGCAGTATTTT.

The chain couples TRBV4-1 to TRBJ2-2, with D hard to call. CDR1 is MGHRA, CDR2 YSYEKL, per germline. The CDR3 covers 15 residues. The ends were cut back, 2 bases at V and 0 bases at J, with 7 bases in the middle. This CDR3 reads CASSQIQTNTGELFF. CDR3 coding DNA: TGCGCCAGCAGCCAAATACAAACGAACACCGGGGAGCTGTTTTTT.

The genes are TRBV27 and TRBJ2-5, with 7 bases identical to TRBD1. The CDR3 is 14 amino acids. Germline loops: CDR1 MNHEY, CDR2 SMNVEV (reference sequence). The V and J ends lost 3 bases and 5 bases, in that order; junction bases with no gene match: 6. The CDR3 loop reads CASSLGRGMETQYF. The CDR3, as DNA: TGTGCCAGCAGTTTGGGCAGGGGGATGGAGACCCAGTACTTC.

The chain uses TRBV7-3 and TRBJ2-5, with a possible D match to TRBD2 (5 bases). The CDR3 totals 13 residues. The V end lost 2 bases, the J end lost 5 bases, and 9 bases lay between the germline ends. Per germline, CDR1 SGHTA and CDR2 FQGTGA. The CDR3 DNA is TGTGCCAGCAGCTTAGGGAGCCCGGAGACCCAGTACTTC. It translates to CASSLGSPETQYF.

The CDR3 sequence: CASSEVGTAKNIQYF. The CDR3 nucleotides are TGTGCCAGCAGTGAAGTTGGGACAGCTAAAAACATTCAGTACTTC. This rearrangement joins TRBV6-1 to TRBJ2-4; 7 bases match TRBD1. Germline CDR1 is MNHNS and CDR2 is SASEGT. Trimming at V came to 1 base and at J to 4 bases, leaving 4 bases not matched to a gene. The CDR3 sequence is 15 residues long.

CDR3 sequence: CASSEMTGQGETQYF. CDR3 coding DNA: TGTGCCAGCAGTGAAATGACGGGACAGGGAGAGACCCAGTACTTC. The rearrangement links TRBV6-1 to TRBJ2-5, with 9 bases identical to TRBD1. Unmatched junction bases numbered 5, after V lost 2 bases and J lost 4 bases. The CDR3 length is 15 residues. The germline CDR1 and CDR2 sequences are MNHNS and SASEGT.

This clone appeared a single time. V and J are TRBV9 and TRBJ2-7, with 10 bases lining up with TRBD1. Germline V CDR1 and CDR2: SGDLS, YYNGEE. V was clipped by 0 bases and J by 4 bases; unmatched bases: 1. The CDR3 extends over 14 amino acids. The CDR3 region is CASSVEGQGYEQYF. The CDR3 DNA follows: TGTGCCAGCAGCGTAGAGGGACAGGGGTACGAGCAGTACTTC. Variable domain in full (rest from reference TRBV9 and TRBJ2-7): DSGVTQTPKHLITATGQRVTLRCSPRSGDLSVYWYQQSLDQGLQFLIQYYNGEERAKGNILERFSAQQFPDLHSELNLSSLELGDSALYFCASSVEGQGYEQYFGPGTRLTVT.

The DNA of the CDR3 is TGTGCCAGCAGCGAGACGACAGGGGACTATGGCTACACCTTC. Its translation: CASSETTGDYGYTF. The chain uses TRBV9 and TRBJ1-2; 8 nucleotides agree with TRBD1. V shed 3 bases, J shed 3 bases, and the junction held 4 bases outside the gene matches. Germline V lookup: CDR1 SGDLS, CDR2 YYNGEE. The CDR3 covers 14 residues.

This chain uses TRBV5-1 with TRBJ1-2; no clear D gene. Trimming removed 7 bases at V and 0 bases at J, with 16 bases between. The CDR3 has 15 amino acids. Per the germline V gene, CDR1 is SGHRS and CDR2 is YFSETQ. In nucleotides, the CDR3 is TGCGCCAGCTTAACGTGGGCTCAAGCTAACTATGGCTACACCTTC. Encoded protein: CASLTWAQANYGYTF.

This rearrangement joins TRBV19 to TRBJ2-3; D perhaps matches TRBD2 (5 bases). This CDR3 region has 15 residues. V was cut by 4 bases and J by 0 bases, with 11 bases left in between. Germline CDR1 reads LNHDA; CDR2 reads SQIVND (reference sequence). In DNA, the CDR3 is TGTGCCAGTAGTACTTGGACTCTTAGCACAGATACGCAGTATTTT. This translates into CASSTWTLSTDTQYF.

J is TRBJ2-7 and V is TRBV29-1; 8 bases are shared with TRBD1. Per germline, CDR1 SQVTM and CDR2 ANQGSEA. There are 14 residues in the CDR3. The trim removed 3 bases at V and 2 bases at J, leaving 6 bases unmatched. CDR3 DNA: TGCAGCGTTGAGGATAGGACAGGGACCTACGAGCAGTACTTC. It translates to CSVEDRTGTYEQYF.

The V call is TRBV6-1, the J call TRBJ2-1, with 8 bases that match TRBD1. Germline values: CDR1 MNHNS, CDR2 SASEGT. V lost 1 base, J lost 3 bases, and 2 bases stayed unmatched. The CDR3 contains 15 residues. CDR3 bases: TGTGCCAGCAGTGAAGGACAGGGGCACTACAATGAGCAGTTCTTC. This encodes CASSEGQGHYNEQFF.

The chain combines TRBV6-5 with TRBJ2-3, with 7 bases lining up with TRBD1. CDR1 and CDR2 from the germline V gene are MNHEY and SVGAGI. J lost 1 base, V lost 5 bases, and 6 bases had no gene match. The CDR3 runs 15 residues. The CDR3 bases are TGTGCCAGCAGTGGCCGACAGGGCCGCACAGATACGCAGTATTTT. Amino acid sequence: CASSGRQGRTDTQYF.

V and J are TRBV13 and TRBJ1-2, with no clear D. V lost 0 bases, J lost 4 bases, and 9 bases lay in between. The CDR3 sequence is 14 residues long. Germline loops: CDR1 PRHDT, CDR2 FYEKMQ (reference sequence). This CDR3 reads CASSLGEGSYGYTF. DNA for the CDR3: TGTGCCAGCAGCTTAGGCGAGGGCAGCTATGGCTACACCTTC. Together with reference TRBV13 and TRBJ1-2, the CDR3 gives the full variable domain: AAGVIQSPRHLIKEKRETATLKCYPIPRHDTVYWYQQGPGQDPQFLISFYEKMQSDKGSIPDRFSAQQFSDYHSELNMSSLELGDSALYFCASSLGEGSYGYTFGSGTRLTVV.

The chain is built from TRBV9 and TRBJ2-2, with D maybe TRBD1 (6 bases). V was trimmed by 4 bases and J by 5 bases, leaving 12 bases between them. The CDR3 runs to 14 residues. Germline V gives CDR1 SGDLS, CDR2 YYNGEE. The CDR3 loop reads CASSPGHGTGELFF. The CDR3 DNA is TGTGCCAGCAGCCCGGGACATGGTACCGGGGAGCTGTTTTTT.

This chain links TRBV7-9 with TRBJ2-5; D might be TRBD2 (5 bases). This CDR3 has 15 residues. V shed 6 bases and J shed 2 bases, with 16 bases lying between them. The germline V gene encodes CDR1 SEHNR and CDR2 FQNEAQ (reference sequence). The CDR3 loop reads CASSSGVGSQETQYF. The CDR3 DNA sequence: TGTGCCAGCAGTTCCGGGGTGGGGAGTCAAGAGACCCAGTACTTC.

This clone has a handful of counts. The CDR3: CASSRSAGSAEAFF. As DNA, the CDR3 is TGCGCCAGCAGCCGCTCAGCAGGGAGCGCTGAAGCTTTCTTT. The chain joins TRBV4-3 to TRBJ1-1, with D maybe TRBD1 (5 bases). The CDR3 contains 14 residues. Germline V CDR1 and CDR2: LGHNA, YSLEER. Trimming pared 4 bases from V and 6 bases from J, leaving 15 bases between.

The chain carries TRBV2 and TRBJ2-1, with 11 bases that match TRBD2. This CDR3 is built from 15 residues. Trimming cost V 6 bases and J 7 bases; bases outside gene matches: 8. Germline V gene data show CDR1 as SNHLY and CDR2 as FYNNEI. This chain's CDR3 is CASRILAGDANEQFF. The CDR3 DNA is TGTGCCAGCAGGATACTAGCGGGGGATGCTAATGAGCAGTTCTTC.

V is TRBV28 and J is TRBJ1-5, with D unresolved. V dropped 3 bases and J dropped 16 bases, with 16 bases sitting between them. CDR1 and CDR2 from the germline V gene are MDHEN and SYDVKM. The CDR3 extends over 12 amino acids. The CDR3 loop reads CASSFSLGPKHF. The CDR3 DNA is TGTGCCAGCAGTTTTTCGTTGGGCCCGAAACATTTT. The complete variable domain, with remaining parts taken from reference TRBV28 and TRBJ1-5, reads DVKVTQSSRYLVKRTGEKVFLECVQDMDHENMFWYRQDPGLGLRLIYFSYDVKMKEKGDIPEGYSVSREKKERFSLILESASTNQTSMYLCASSFSLGPKHFGDGTRLSIL.

V usage is TRBV14 and J usage is TRBJ2-3; 8 bases fit TRBD1. Germline V CDR1 and CDR2: SGHDN, FVKESK. The V segment lost 4 bases and the J segment 6 bases; nucleotides outside the gene matches: 15. CDR3 length: 17 residues. The chain's CDR3 is CASSPYAGTGSGDTQYF. CDR3 bases: TGTGCCAGCAGCCCTTACGCCGGGACAGGAAGCGGGGATACGCAGTATTTT.

The genes are TRBV6-5 and TRBJ1-5; D unclear. Trimming cost V 5 bases and J 5 bases, with 13 bases left between them. CDR3 length equals 14 residues. The germline CDR1 and CDR2 sequences are MNHEY and SVGAGI. CDR3 nucleotide sequence: TGTGCCAGCAGTAACTATCTAACGGATCAGCCCCAGCATTTT. It translates to CASSNYLTDQPQHF.

The chain combines TRBV27 with TRBJ1-1; D is perhaps TRBD1 (6 bases). The germline V and J ends were trimmed by 7 bases and 11 bases, with 14 bases remaining between them. Germline V gives CDR1 MNHEY, CDR2 SMNVEV (reference sequence). The CDR3 runs to 11 residues. CDR3 nucleotides: TGTGCCAGCAACTGGGGGCTGAAGGCTTTCTTT. The encoded protein is CASNWGLKAFF.

The chain carries TRBV27 and TRBJ1-5, with 10 bases matching TRBD1. This CDR3 has 16 amino acids. J lost 0 bases, V lost 3 bases, and 2 bases had no gene match. Germline CDR1 is MNHEY and CDR2 is SMNVEV (reference sequence). This CDR3 is CASSLGTGDSNQPQHF. CDR3 DNA sequence: TGTGCCAGCAGTTTGGGGACAGGGGATAGCAATCAGCCCCAGCATTTT.